The 27 T cell receptor beta chains given below trace back to one sample, sequenced in a study of T cell responses to AZD1222 COVID-19 vaccine. Using immunoSEQ multiplex PCR, the repertoire was profiled, and TCRdb retains in-frame clones only, with some absent. The repertoire holds 77,000 or so clones, with about 92% as singletons. Source: peripheral blood, taken on day 0 of MenACWY control vaccination. The source is an adult in good health.

V is TRBV3-1 (or the pseudogene TRBV3-2) and J is TRBJ2-5; 12 bases are shared with TRBD2. CDR3 length: 14 residues. CDR1 is LGHDT, CDR2 YNNKEL, per germline (reference sequence). The V and J ends lost 6 bases and 4 bases, in that order; junction bases with no gene match: 3. CDR3 region: CASRPTSGGETQYF. In DNA form, the CDR3 reads TGTGCCAGCAGACCGACTAGCGGGGGAGAGACCCAGTACTTC.

The chain uses TRBV28 and TRBJ2-5; 10 bases match TRBD1. Germline loops: CDR1 MDHEN, CDR2 SYDVKM. V trimming: 4 bases; J trimming: 5 bases; junction bases outside the gene matches: 7. CDR3 size: 15 residues. CDR3 sequence (DNA): TGTGCCAGCAGTTCCCGGACAGGGGGGGCGGAGACCCAGTACTTC. Its translation: CASSSRTGGAETQYF. Drawing the rest from reference TRBV28 and TRBJ2-5, the complete variable domain is DVKVTQSSRYLVKRTGEKVFLECVQDMDHENMFWYRQDPGLGLRLIYFSYDVKMKEKGDIPEGYSVSREKKERFSLILESASTNQTSMYLCASSSRTGGAETQYFGPGTRLLVL.

This clone appeared once. The chain couples TRBV6-5 to TRBJ2-7; tentative D call: TRBD2 (6 bases). The V end was cut by 6 bases, the J end by 4 bases, with 16 bases between. Germline values: CDR1 MNHEY, CDR2 SVGAGI. This CDR3 is built from 14 residues. The CDR3 DNA reads as TGTGCCAGCAGGCCCTCGAGTAGCGGATACGAGCAGTACTTC. It specifies CASRPSSSGYEQYF.

This chain links TRBV18 with TRBJ1-1, with 8 bases lining up with TRBD1. This CDR3 contains 15 residues. Germline-derived CDR1 and CDR2 are KGHSH and LQKENI. V gave up 1 base and J gave up 4 bases; unmatched junction bases: 5. Written as DNA, the CDR3 is TGTGCCAGCTCACCACGCGACAGGGGTGGCACTGAAGCTTTCTTT. It yields the protein CASSPRDRGGTEAFF.

This chain links TRBV3-1 (or the pseudogene TRBV3-2) with TRBJ1-2, with D tentatively TRBD1 (6 bases). This CDR3 is 13 amino acids long. V was shortened by 3 bases and J by 7 bases, with 12 bases between the two germline ends. CDR1 and CDR2 from the germline V gene are LGHDT and YNNKEL (reference sequence). The CDR3 DNA reads as TGTGCCAGCAGCCAGGCAGGGGATATTGGCTACACCTTC. Translated: CASSQAGDIGYTF.

The chain combines TRBV5-6 with TRBJ2-3; D is perhaps TRBD2 (6 bases). CDR1 is SGHDT, CDR2 YYEEEE, per germline. V was cut by 3 bases and J by 2 bases, with 13 bases left in between. The CDR3 is 15 amino acids. The CDR3 DNA is TGTGCCAGCAGCTCCGGCGGGGTCAACACAGATACGCAGTATTTT. This translates into CASSSGGVNTDTQYF.

This chain uses TRBV3-1 (or the pseudogene TRBV3-2) with TRBJ2-5; D is unclear. CDR1 is LGHDT and CDR2 is YNNKEL in the germline V gene (reference sequence). Trimming stripped 5 bases from V and 4 bases from J, with 8 bases between. This CDR3 is built from 12 residues. Written as DNA, the CDR3 is TGTGCCAGCAGCACCTACAGAGAGACCCAGTACTTC. This gives the protein CASSTYRETQYF.

This chain connects TRBV7-2 to TRBJ1-5; D not certain. Germline V lookup: CDR1 SGHTA, CDR2 FQGNSA. CDR3 length: 15 residues. V was cut by 5 bases and J by 0 bases, with 11 bases left in between. CDR3 nucleotide sequence: TGTGCCAGCAGCCCACAAACTTATAGCAATCAGCCCCAGCATTTT. Protein: CASSPQTYSNQPQHF.

The chain is built from TRBV18 and TRBJ1-4; D might be TRBD1 (6 bases). This CDR3 has 15 residues. CDR1 and CDR2 from the germline V gene are KGHSH and LQKENI. The V end was cut by 3 bases, the J end by 8 bases, with 16 bases between. In DNA form, the CDR3 reads TGTGCCAGCTCACCCAGACAGGCCCAAGGGGAAAAACTGTTTTTT. This codes for CASSPRQAQGEKLFF.

The chain links TRBV12-3 or TRBV12-4 to TRBJ2-5, with a tentative D call TRBD2 (5 bases). This CDR3 has 13 residues. The germline V and J ends were trimmed by 2 bases and 2 bases, with 6 bases remaining between them. CDR3 nucleotides: TGTGCCAGCAGTTTATGGACTCAAGAGACCCAGTACTTC. Protein product: CASSLWTQETQYF.

The chain employs TRBV11-1 and TRBJ2-2; D not certain. The CDR3 runs to 14 residues. Trimming took 5 bases from V and 4 from J, leaving 11 bases between them. The V gene's germline CDR1 is SGHAT and CDR2 FQDESV (reference sequence). The chain's CDR3 is CASSAMRSTGELFF. In DNA form, the CDR3 reads TGTGCCAGCAGCGCTATGCGCTCCACCGGGGAGCTGTTTTTT.

As DNA, the CDR3 is TGTGCCAGCAGCTTAATGACAAATGAGCAGTTCTTC. Translated, it gives CASSLMTNEQFF. The chain uses TRBV7-3 and TRBJ2-1; D gene ambiguous. CDR1 is SGHTA and CDR2 is FQGTGA in the germline V gene. This CDR3 comprises 12 residues. Trimming cost V 1 base and J 7 bases, with 5 bases left between them.

The J gene is TRBJ1-6, the V gene TRBV13; 8 bases are shared with TRBD1. In germline, CDR1 is PRHDT, CDR2 FYEKMQ (reference sequence). This CDR3 has 15 residues. V lost 3 bases, J lost 6 bases, and 4 bases stayed unmatched. CDR3 coding DNA: TGTGCCAGCAGCTTGAACAGGGGGGCTAATTCACCCCTCCACTTT. This translates into CASSLNRGANSPLHF.

On this clone itself: The junction shows a germline mismatch at one end, possibly a read error. The gene calls are TRBV5-1 and TRBJ2-7; TRBD1 is a possible D gene (6 bases). The CDR3 is 13 residues long. The V gene's germline CDR1 is SGHRS and CDR2 YFSETQ. The CDR3 DNA sequence: TGCGCCAGCACCCAGCCAGGGGCCGACGAGCAGTACTTT. Its protein is CASTQPGADEQYF.

The rearrangement uses TRBV20-1 and TRBJ1-6; D is unresolved. Trimming took off 3 bases at V and 0 bases at J, with 9 bases between the two ends. The CDR3 runs 15 residues. The germline CDR1 and CDR2 sequences are DFQATT and SNEGSKA (reference sequence). CDR3 in DNA: TGCAGTGCTAGTTTGGCCAGCTCCTATAATTCACCCCTCCACTTT. It yields the protein CSASLASSYNSPLHF.

This chain links TRBV7-2 with TRBJ1-4; D is ambiguous. Deletions cut 3 bases from V and 8 bases from J, with 13 bases between. The CDR3 extends over 14 amino acids. The V gene's germline CDR1 is SGHTA and CDR2 FQGNSA. This CDR3 is CASSFLSSEEKLFF. CDR3 coding DNA: TGTGCCAGCAGCTTTCTTTCCTCGGAGGAAAAACTGTTTTTT.

This clone was detected only a few times. The chain links TRBV7-8 to TRBJ1-1; D is undetermined. The CDR3 extends over 12 amino acids. Germline V CDR1 and CDR2: SGHVS, FQNEAQ. Trimming removed 5 bases at V and 4 bases at J, with 8 bases between. The CDR3 nucleotides read TGTGCCAGCAGCCCGGGGAGCACTGAAGCTTTCTTT. It yields the protein CASSPGSTEAFF.

Of note for this clone: The junction shows a germline mismatch at one end, possibly a read error. The CDR3 region is CASSEVKGGSTIYF. As DNA, the CDR3 is TGTGCCAGCAGTGAAGTGAAGGGGGGAAGCACCATATATTTT. V is TRBV6-1 and J is TRBJ1-3; D may be TRBD1 (6 bases). CDR1 is MNHNS and CDR2 is SASEGT in the germline V gene. The CDR3 covers 14 residues.

J is TRBJ2-7 and V is TRBV6-2 or TRBV6-3, with D possibly matching TRBD2 (6 bases). The V gene lost 2 bases and the J gene lost 7 bases, with 15 bases spanning the gap. Germline V CDR1 and CDR2: MNHEY, SVGEGT. The CDR3 extends over 14 amino acids. In nucleotides, the CDR3 is TGTGCCAGCAGTTACCCGGCCCGGGGGTGGGAGCAGTACTTC. This translates into CASSYPARGWEQYF.

J is TRBJ2-7 and V is TRBV28; 12 bases align to TRBD2. Germline V CDR1 and CDR2: MDHEN, SYDVKM. CDR3 length equals 15 residues. The ends lost 2 bases at V and 3 bases at J; junction bases unmatched: 2. The CDR3 protein is CASSLTSGRLYEQYF. The CDR3 coding sequence is TGTGCCAGCAGTTTAACTAGCGGGAGGCTCTACGAGCAGTACTTC. Full variable domain (remainder filled in from reference TRBV28 and TRBJ2-7): DVKVTQSSRYLVKRTGEKVFLECVQDMDHENMFWYRQDPGLGLRLIYFSYDVKMKEKGDIPEGYSVSREKKERFSLILESASTNQTSMYLCASSLTSGRLYEQYFGPGTRLTVT.

J is TRBJ1-4 and V is TRBV21-1. TRBV21-1 is a recognized pseudogene. This CDR3 has 13 amino acids. The CDR3 is CASSRGGPGVLFF. In DNA form, the CDR3 reads TGTGCCAGCAGCAGGGGGGGACCAGGGGTACTGTTTTTT.

V and J are TRBV19 and TRBJ1-6, with a weak D call TRBD1 (6 bases). The CDR3 extends over 16 amino acids. Germline assignment: CDR1 LNHDA and CDR2 SQIVND (reference sequence). The germline V and J ends were trimmed by 6 bases and 5 bases, with 17 bases remaining between them. The CDR3: CASSPQDRGDNSPLHF. CDR3 sequence (DNA): TGTGCCAGTAGCCCGCAGGACAGAGGGGATAATTCACCCCTCCACTTT. Using reference TRBV19 and TRBJ1-6 for the parts outside the CDR3, the full variable domain is DGGITQSPKYLFRKEGQNVTLSCEQNLNHDAMYWYRQDPGQGLRLIYYSQIVNDFQKGDIAEGYSVSREKKESFPLTVTSAQKNPTAFYLCASSPQDRGDNSPLHFGNGTRLTVT.

The chain carries TRBV12-3 or TRBV12-4 and TRBJ2-5; a weak D match, TRBD2 (5 bases). CDR3 length: 13 residues. V was trimmed by 2 bases and J by 5 bases, leaving 9 bases between them. In DNA form, the CDR3 reads TGTGCCAGCAGTTTACTTACGGGGGAGACCCAGTACTTC. It translates to CASSLLTGETQYF.

This clone showed up just a few times. The gene calls are TRBV3-1 (or the pseudogene TRBV3-2) and TRBJ1-6; D is unclear. The CDR3 is made up of 12 amino acids. Germline V gives CDR1 LGHDT, CDR2 YNNKEL (reference sequence). Between the trimmed V and J ends, which lost 3 bases and 7 bases, there was a span of 4 bases. CDR3 residues: CASSQPNSPLHF. The CDR3 DNA reads TGTGCCAGCAGCCAGCCAAATTCACCCCTCCACTTT.

This chain joins TRBV11-2 and TRBJ1-1; TRBD1 matches at 7 bases. Per germline, CDR1 SGHAT and CDR2 FQNNGV. This CDR3 comprises 17 residues. V was pared by 1 base and J by 4 bases, with 12 bases of the junction left unmatched. CDR3 loop: CASSLAAQGPRSTEAFF. The CDR3 DNA reads TGTGCCAGCAGCTTAGCGGCACAGGGGCCCCGAAGCACTGAAGCTTTCTTT. The full variable domain, with the rest looked up from reference TRBV11-2 and TRBJ1-1, is EAGVAQSPRYKIIEKRQSVAFWCNPISGHATLYWYQQILGQGPKLLIQFQNNGVVDDSQLPKDRFSAERLKGVDSTLKIQPAKLEDSAVYLCASSLAAQGPRSTEAFFGQGTRLTVV.

The CDR3 nucleotides are TGCAGCGTTTTGGGGTTGGACAGGGGCTTTTACAATGAGCAGTTCTTC. It yields the protein CSVLGLDRGFYNEQFF. The chain has TRBV29-1 and TRBJ2-1, with 9 bases that match TRBD1. The CDR3 consists of 16 residues. CDR1 is SQVTM and CDR2 is ANQGSEA in the germline V gene. J was trimmed by 4 bases and V by 5 bases; bases with no gene match: 12.

This clone was detected once. The V gene is TRBV3-1 (or the pseudogene TRBV3-2), the J gene TRBJ1-6; TRBD1 might be the D (6 bases). V dropped 0 bases and J dropped 10 bases, with 16 bases sitting between them. Per the germline V gene, CDR1 is LGHDT and CDR2 is YNNKEL (reference sequence). This CDR3 comprises 16 residues. CDR3 in amino acids: CASSQERNRVGSPLHF. The CDR3, as DNA: TGTGCCAGCAGCCAAGAAAGGAACAGGGTGGGGTCACCCCTCCACTTT.